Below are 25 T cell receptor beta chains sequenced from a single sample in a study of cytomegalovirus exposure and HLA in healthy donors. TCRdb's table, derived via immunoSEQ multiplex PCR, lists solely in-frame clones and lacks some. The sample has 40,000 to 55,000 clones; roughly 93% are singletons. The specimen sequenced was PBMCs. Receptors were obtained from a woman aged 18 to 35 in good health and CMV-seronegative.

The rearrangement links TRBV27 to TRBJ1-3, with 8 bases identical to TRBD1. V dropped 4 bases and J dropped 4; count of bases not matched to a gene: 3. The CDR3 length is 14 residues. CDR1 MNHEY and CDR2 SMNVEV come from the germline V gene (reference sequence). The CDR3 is CASSYRGIGNTIYF. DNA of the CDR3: TGTGCCAGCAGTTACAGGGGGATCGGAAACACCATATATTTT.

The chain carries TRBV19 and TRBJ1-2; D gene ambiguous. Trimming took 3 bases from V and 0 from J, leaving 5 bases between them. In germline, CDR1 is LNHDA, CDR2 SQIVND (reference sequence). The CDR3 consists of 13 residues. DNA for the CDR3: TGTGCCAGTAGTATTGCGACTAACTATGGCTACACCTTC. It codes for CASSIATNYGYTF.

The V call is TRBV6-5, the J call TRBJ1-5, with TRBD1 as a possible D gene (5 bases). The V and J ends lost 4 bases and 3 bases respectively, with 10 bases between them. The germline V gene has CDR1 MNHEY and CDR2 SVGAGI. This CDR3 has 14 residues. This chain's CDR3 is CASSLEGYNQPQHF. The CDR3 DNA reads TGTGCCAGCAGTTTGGAGGGGTACAATCAGCCCCAGCATTTT.

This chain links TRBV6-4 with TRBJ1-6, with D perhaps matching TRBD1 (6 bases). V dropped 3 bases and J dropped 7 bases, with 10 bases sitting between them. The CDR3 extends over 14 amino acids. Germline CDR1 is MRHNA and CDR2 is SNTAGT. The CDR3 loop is CASSEDSFNSPLHF. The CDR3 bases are TGTGCCAGCAGTGAGGACAGTTTCAATTCACCCCTCCACTTT.

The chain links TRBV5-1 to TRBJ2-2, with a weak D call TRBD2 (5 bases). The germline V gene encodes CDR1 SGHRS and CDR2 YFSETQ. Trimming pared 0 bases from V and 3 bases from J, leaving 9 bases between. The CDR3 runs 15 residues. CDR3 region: CASSLEWGDTGELFF. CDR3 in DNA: TGCGCCAGCAGCTTGGAGTGGGGAGACACCGGGGAGCTGTTTTTT.

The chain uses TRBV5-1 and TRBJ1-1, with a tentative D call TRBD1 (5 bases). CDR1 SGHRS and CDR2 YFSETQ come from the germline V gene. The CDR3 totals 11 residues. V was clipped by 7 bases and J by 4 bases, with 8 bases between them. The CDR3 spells CASVGGTEAFF. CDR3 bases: TGCGCCAGCGTGGGGGGCACTGAAGCTTTCTTT.

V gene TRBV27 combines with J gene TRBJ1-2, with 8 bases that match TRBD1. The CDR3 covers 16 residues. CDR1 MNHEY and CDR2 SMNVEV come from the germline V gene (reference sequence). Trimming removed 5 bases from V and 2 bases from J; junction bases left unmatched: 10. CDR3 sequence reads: CASSPYGQGPNYGYTF. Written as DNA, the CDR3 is TGTGCCAGCAGTCCCTATGGACAGGGCCCGAACTATGGCTACACCTTC.

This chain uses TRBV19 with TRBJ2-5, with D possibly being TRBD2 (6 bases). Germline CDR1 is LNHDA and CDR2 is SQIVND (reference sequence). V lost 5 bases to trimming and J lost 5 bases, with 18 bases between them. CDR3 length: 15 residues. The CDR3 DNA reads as TGTGCCAGTAGTTTTCCGGGAGCGGGTAGGGAGACCCAGTACTTC. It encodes CASSFPGAGRETQYF.

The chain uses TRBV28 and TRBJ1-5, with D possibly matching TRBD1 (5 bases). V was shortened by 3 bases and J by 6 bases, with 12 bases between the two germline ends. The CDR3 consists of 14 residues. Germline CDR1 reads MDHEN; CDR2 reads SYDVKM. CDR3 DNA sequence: TGTGCCAGCAGTTTCGTGCAGGGCGGTCAGCCCCAGCATTTT. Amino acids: CASSFVQGGQPQHF.

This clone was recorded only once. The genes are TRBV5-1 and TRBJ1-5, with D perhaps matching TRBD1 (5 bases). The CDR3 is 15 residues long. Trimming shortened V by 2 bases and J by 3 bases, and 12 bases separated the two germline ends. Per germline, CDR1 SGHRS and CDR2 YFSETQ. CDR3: CASSLTTGNNQPQHF. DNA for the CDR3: TGCGCCAGCAGCTTAACCACAGGTAACAATCAGCCCCAGCATTTT.

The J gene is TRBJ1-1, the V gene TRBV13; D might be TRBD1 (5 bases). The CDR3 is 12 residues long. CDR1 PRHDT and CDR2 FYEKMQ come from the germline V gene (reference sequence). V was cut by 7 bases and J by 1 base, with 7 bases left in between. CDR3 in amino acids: CASTTGNTEAFF. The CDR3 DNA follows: TGTGCCAGCACTACAGGGAACACTGAAGCTTTCTTT.

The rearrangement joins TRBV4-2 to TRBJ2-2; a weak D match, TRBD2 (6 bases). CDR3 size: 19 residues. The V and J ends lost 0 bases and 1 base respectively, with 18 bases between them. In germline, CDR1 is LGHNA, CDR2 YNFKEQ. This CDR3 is CASSQEGWWDWQNTGELFF. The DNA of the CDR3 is TGTGCCAGCAGCCAAGAAGGATGGTGGGACTGGCAGAACACCGGGGAGCTGTTTTTT.

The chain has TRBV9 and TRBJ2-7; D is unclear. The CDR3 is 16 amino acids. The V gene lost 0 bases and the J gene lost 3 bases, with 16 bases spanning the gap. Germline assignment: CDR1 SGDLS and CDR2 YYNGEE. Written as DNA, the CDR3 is TGTGCCAGCAGCGTAGGTCTGCGGAGCATGGGCTACGAGCAGTACTTC. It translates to CASSVGLRSMGYEQYF.

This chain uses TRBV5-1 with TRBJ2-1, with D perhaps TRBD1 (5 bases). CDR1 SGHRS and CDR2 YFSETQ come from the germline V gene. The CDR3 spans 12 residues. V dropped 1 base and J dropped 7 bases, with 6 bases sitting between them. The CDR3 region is CASSLYRNEQFF. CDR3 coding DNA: TGCGCCAGCAGCTTGTACAGGAATGAGCAGTTCTTC.

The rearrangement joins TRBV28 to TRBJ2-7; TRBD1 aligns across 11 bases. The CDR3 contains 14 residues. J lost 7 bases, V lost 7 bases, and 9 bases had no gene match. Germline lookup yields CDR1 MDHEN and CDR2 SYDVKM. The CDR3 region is CASTPGDRGGEQYF. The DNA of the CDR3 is TGTGCCAGCACCCCAGGGGACAGGGGGGGGGAGCAGTACTTC.

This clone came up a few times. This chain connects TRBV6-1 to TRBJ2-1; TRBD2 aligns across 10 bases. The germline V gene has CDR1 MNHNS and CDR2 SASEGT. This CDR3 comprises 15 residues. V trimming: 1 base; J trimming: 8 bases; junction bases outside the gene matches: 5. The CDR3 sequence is CASSEGLAGGDEQFF. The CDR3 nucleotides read TGTGCCAGCAGTGAAGGACTAGCGGGTGGGGATGAGCAGTTCTTC.

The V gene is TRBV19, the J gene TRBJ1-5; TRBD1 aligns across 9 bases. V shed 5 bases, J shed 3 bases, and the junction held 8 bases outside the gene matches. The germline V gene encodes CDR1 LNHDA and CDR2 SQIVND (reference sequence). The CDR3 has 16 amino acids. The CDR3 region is CASSFTGTGSNQPQHF. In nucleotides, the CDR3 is TGTGCCAGTAGTTTCACCGGGACAGGGTCCAATCAGCCCCAGCATTTT. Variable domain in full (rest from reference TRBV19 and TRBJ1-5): DGGITQSPKYLFRKEGQNVTLSCEQNLNHDAMYWYRQDPGQGLRLIYYSQIVNDFQKGDIAEGYSVSREKKESFPLTVTSAQKNPTAFYLCASSFTGTGSNQPQHFGDGTRLSIL.

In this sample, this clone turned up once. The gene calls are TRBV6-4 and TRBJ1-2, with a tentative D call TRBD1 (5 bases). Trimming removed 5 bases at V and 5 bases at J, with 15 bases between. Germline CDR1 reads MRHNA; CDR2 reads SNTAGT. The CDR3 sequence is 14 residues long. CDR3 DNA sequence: TGTGCCAGCAGTTCAACCGGGACTAGTTATGGCTACACCTTC. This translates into CASSSTGTSYGYTF.

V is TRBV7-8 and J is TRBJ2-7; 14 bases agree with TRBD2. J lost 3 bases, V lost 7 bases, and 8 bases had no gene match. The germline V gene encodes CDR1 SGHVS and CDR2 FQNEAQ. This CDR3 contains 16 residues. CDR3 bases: TGTGCCAGCATCCCCGGGACTAGCGGGAGAATCTACGAGCAGTACTTC. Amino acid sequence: CASIPGTSGRIYEQYF.

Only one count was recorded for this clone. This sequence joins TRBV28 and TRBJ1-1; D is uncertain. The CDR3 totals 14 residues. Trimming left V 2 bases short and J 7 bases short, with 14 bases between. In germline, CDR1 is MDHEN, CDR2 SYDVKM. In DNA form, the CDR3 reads TGTGCCAGCAGTTTAGATTTACAGTCCTTTGAAGCTTTCTTT. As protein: CASSLDLQSFEAFF. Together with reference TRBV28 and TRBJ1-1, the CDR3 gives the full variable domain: DVKVTQSSRYLVKRTGEKVFLECVQDMDHENMFWYRQDPGLGLRLIYFSYDVKMKEKGDIPEGYSVSREKKERFSLILESASTNQTSMYLCASSLDLQSFEAFFGQGTRLTVV.

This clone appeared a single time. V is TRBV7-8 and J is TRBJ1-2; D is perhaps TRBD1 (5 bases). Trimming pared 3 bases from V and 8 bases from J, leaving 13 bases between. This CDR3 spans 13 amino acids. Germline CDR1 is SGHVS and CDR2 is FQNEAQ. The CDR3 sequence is CASSFGGVEGYTF. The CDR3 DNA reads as TGTGCCAGCAGCTTCGGGGGGGTAGAAGGCTACACCTTC.

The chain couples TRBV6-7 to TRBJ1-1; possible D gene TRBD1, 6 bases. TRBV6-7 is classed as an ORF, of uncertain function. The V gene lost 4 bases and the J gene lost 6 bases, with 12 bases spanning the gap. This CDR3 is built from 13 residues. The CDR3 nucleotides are TGTGCCAGCAGTTTTCAGGGGAAGGCTGAAGCTTTCTTT. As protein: CASSFQGKAEAFF.

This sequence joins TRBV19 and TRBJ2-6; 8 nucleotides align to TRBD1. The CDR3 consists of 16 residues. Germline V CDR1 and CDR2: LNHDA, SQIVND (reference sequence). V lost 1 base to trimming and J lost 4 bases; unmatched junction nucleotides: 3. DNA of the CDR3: TGTGCCAGTAGTATAGGCAGGGGGCGAGGGGCCAACGTCCTGACTTTC. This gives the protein CASSIGRGRGANVLTF.

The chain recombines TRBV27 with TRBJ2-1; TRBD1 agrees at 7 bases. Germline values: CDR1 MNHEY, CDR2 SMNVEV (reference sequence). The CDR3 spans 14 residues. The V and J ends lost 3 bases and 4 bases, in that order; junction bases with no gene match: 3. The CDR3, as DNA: TGTGCCAGCAGTTTCCTGGACAGGTACAATGAGCAGTTCTTC. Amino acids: CASSFLDRYNEQFF.

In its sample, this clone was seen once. CDR3 sequence (DNA): TGTGCCAGTAGTATGGGAGTAGGGCACAAGGATGAAAAACTGTTTTTT. Its translation is CASSMGVGHKDEKLFF. The chain is built from TRBV19 and TRBJ1-4; no definite D call. The V and J ends lost 3 bases and 6 bases respectively, with 17 bases between them. CDR3 length: 16 residues. The germline CDR1 and CDR2 sequences are LNHDA and SQIVND (reference sequence).